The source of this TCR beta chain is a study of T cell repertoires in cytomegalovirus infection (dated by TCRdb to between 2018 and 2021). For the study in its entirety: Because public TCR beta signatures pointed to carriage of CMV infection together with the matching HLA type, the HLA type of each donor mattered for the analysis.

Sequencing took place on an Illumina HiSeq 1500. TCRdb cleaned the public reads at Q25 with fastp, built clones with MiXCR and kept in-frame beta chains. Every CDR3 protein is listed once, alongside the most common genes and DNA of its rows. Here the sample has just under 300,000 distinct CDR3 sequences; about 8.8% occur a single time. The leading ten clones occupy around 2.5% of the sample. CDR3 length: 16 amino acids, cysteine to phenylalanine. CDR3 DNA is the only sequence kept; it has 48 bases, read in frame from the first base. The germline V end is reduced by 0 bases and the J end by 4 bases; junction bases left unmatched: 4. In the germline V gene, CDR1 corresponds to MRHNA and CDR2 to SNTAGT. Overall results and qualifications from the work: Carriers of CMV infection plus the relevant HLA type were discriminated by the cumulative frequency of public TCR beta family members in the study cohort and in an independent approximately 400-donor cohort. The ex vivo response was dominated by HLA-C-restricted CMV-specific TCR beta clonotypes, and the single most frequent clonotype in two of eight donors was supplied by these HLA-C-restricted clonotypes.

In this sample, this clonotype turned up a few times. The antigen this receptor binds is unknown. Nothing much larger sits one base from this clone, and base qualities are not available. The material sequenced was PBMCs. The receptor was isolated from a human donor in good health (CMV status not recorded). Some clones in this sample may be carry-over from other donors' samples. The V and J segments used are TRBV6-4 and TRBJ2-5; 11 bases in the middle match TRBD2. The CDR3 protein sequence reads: CASSDSSGGAVETQYF. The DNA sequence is TGTGCCAGCAGTGACTCTAGCGGGGGGGCCGTAGAGACCCAGTACTTC.